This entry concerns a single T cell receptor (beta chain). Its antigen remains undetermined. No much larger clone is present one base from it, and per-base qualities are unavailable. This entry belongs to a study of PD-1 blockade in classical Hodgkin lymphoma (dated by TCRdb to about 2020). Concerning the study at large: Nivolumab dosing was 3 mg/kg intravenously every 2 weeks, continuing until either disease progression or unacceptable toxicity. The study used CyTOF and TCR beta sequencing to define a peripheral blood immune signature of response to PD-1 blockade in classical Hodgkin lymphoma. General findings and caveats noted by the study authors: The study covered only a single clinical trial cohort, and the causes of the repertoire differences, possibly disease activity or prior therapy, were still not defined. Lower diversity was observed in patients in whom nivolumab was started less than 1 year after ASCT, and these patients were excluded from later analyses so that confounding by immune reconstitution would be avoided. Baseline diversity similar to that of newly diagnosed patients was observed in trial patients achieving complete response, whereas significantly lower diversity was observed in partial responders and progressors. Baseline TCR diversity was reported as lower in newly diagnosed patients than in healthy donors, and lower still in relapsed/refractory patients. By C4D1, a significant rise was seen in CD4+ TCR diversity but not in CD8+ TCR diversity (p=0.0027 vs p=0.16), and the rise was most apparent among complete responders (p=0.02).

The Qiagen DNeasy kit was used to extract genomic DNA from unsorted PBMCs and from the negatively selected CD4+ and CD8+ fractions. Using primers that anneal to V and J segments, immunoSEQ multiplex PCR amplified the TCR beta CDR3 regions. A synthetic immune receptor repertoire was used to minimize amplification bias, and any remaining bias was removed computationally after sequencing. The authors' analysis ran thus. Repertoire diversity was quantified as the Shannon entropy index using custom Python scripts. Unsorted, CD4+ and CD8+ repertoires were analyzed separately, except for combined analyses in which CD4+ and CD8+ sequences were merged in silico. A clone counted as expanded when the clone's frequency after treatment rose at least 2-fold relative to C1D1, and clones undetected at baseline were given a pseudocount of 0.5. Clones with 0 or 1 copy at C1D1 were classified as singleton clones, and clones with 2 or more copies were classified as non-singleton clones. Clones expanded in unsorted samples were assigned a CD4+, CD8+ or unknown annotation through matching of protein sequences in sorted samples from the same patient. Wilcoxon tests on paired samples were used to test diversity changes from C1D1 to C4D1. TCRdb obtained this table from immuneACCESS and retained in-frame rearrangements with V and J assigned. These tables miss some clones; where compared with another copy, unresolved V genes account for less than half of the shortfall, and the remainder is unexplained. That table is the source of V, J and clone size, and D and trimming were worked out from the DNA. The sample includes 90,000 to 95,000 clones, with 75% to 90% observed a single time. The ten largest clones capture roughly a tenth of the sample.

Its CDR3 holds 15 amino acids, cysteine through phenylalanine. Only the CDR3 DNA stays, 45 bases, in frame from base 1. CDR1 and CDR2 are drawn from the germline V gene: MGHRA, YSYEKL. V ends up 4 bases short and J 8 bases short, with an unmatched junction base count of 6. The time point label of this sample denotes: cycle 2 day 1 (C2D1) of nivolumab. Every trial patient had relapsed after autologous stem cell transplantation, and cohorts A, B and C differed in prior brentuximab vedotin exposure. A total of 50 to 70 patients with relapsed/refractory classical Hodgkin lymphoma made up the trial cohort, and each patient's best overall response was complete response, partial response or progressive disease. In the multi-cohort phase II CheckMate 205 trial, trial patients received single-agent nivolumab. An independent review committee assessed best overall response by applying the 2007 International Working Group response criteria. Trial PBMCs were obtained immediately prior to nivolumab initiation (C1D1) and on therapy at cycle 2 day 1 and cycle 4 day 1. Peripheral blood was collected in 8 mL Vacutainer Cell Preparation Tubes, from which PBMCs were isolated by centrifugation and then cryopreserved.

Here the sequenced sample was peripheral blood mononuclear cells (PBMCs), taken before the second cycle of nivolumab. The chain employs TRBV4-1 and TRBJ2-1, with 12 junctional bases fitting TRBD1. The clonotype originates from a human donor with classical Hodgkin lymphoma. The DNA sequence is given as TGCGCCAGCAGCCCACCGGGACAGGGGGCTTATGAGCAGTTCTTC. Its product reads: CASSPPGQGAYEQFF.